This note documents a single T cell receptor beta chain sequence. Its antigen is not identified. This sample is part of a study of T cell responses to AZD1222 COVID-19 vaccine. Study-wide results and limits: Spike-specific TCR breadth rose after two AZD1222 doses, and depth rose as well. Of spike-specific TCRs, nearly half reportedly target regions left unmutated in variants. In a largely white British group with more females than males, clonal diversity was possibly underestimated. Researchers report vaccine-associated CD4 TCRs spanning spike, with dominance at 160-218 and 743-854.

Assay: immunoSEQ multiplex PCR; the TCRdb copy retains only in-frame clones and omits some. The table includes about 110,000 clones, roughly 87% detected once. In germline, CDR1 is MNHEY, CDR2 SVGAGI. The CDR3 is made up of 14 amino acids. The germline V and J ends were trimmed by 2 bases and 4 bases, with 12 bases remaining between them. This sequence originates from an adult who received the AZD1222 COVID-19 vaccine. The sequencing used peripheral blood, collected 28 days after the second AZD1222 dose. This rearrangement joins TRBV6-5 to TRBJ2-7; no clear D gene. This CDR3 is CASSYLLGGYEQYF. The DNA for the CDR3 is TGTGCCAGCAGTTACCTTCTGGGTGGGTACGAGCAGTACTTC.